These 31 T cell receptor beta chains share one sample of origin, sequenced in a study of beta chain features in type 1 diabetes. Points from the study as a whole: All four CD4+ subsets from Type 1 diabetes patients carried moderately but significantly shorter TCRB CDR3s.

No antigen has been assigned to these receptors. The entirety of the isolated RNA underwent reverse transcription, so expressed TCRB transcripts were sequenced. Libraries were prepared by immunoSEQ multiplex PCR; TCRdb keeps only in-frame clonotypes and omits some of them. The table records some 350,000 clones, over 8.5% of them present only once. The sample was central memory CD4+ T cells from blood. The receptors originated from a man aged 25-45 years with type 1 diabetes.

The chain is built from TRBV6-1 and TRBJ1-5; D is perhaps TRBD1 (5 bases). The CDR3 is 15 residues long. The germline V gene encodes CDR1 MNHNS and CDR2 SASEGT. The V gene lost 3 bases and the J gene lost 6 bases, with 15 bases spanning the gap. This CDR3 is CASSESTQGRQPQHF. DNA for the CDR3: TGTGCCAGCAGTGAGTCTACGCAGGGACGTCAGCCCCAGCATTTT.

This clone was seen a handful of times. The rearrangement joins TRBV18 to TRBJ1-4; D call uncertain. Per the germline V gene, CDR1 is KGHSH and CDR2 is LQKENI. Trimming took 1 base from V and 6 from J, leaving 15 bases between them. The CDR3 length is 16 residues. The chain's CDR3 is CASSPRIGGGYEKLFF. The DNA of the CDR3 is TGTGCCAGCTCACCACGAATAGGAGGCGGGTATGAAAAACTGTTTTTT.

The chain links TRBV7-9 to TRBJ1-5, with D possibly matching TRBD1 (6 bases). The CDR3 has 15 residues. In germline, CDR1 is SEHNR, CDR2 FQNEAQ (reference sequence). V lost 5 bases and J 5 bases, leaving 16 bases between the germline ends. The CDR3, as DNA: TGTGCCAGCAGCACCCAGGGACACTGGGATCAGCCCCAGCATTTT. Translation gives CASSTQGHWDQPQHF.

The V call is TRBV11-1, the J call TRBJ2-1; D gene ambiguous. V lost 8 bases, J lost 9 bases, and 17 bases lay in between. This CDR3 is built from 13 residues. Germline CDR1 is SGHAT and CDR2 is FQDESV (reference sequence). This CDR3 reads CASARLLGSEQFF. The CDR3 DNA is TGTGCCAGCGCGAGACTGCTTGGATCTGAGCAGTTCTTC.

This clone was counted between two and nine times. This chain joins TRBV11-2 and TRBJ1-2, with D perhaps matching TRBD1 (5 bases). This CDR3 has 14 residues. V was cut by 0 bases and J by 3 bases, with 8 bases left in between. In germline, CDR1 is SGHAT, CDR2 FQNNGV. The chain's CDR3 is CASSLEGVHYGYTF. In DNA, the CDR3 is TGTGCCAGCAGCTTAGAAGGGGTTCACTATGGCTACACCTTC.

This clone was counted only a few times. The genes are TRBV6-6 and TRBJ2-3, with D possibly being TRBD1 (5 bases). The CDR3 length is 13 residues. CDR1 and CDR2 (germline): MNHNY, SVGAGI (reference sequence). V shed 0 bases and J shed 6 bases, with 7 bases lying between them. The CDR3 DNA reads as TGTGCCAGCAGTTACTCACAGGAGGATACGCAGTATTTT. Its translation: CASSYSQEDTQYF.

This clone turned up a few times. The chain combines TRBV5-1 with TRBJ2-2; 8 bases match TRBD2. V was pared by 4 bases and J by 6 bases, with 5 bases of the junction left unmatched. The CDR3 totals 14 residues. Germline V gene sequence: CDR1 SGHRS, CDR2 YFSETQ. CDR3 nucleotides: TGCGCCAGCAGCGACGGGACTAGAGCCGGGGAGCTGTTTTTT. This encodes CASSDGTRAGELFF. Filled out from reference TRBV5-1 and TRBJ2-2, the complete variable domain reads KAGVTQTPRYLIKTRGQQVTLSCSPISGHRSVSWYQQTPGQGLQFLFEYFSETQRNKGNFPGRFSGRQFSNSRSEMNVSTLELGDSALYLCASSDGTRAGELFFGEGSRLTVL.

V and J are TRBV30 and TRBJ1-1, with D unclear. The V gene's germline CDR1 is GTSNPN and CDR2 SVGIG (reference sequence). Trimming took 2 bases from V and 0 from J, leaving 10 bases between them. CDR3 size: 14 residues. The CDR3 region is CAWSPGVVNTEAFF. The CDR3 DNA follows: TGTGCCTGGAGTCCTGGGGTGGTGAACACTGAAGCTTTCTTT.

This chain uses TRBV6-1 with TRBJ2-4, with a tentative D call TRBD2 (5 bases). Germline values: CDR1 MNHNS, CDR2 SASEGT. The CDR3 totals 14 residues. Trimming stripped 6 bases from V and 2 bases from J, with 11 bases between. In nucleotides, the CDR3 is TGTGCCAGCAGGGGAGACGGGTCCAAAAACATTCAGTACTTC. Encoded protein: CASRGDGSKNIQYF.

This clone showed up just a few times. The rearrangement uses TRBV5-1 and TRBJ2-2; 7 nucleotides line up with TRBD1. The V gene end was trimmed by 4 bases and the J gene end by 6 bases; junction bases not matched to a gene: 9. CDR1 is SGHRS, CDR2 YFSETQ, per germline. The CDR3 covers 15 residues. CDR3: CASSPGTAYSGELFF. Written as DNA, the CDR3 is TGCGCCAGCAGCCCCGGGACAGCGTATTCCGGGGAGCTGTTTTTT.

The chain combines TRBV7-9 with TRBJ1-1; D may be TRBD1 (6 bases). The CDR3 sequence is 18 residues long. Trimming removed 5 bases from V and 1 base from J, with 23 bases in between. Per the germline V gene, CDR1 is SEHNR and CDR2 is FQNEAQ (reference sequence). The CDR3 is CASSPRGVQGGSNTEAFF. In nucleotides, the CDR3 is TGTGCCAGCAGCCCTAGGGGGGTCCAGGGAGGGTCGAACACTGAAGCTTTCTTT. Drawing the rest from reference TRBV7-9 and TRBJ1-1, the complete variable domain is DTGVSQNPRHKITKRGQNVTFRCDPISEHNRLYWYRQTLGQGPEFLTYFQNEAQLEKSRLLSDRFSAERPKGSFSTLEIQRTEQGDSAMYLCASSPRGVQGGSNTEAFFGQGTRLTVV.

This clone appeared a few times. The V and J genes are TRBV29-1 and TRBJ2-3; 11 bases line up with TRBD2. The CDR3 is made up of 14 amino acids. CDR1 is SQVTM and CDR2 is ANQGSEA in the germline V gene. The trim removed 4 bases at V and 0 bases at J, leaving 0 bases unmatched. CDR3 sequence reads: CSVGTSGSTDTQYF. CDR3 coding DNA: TGCAGCGTTGGGACTAGCGGGAGCACAGATACGCAGTATTTT.

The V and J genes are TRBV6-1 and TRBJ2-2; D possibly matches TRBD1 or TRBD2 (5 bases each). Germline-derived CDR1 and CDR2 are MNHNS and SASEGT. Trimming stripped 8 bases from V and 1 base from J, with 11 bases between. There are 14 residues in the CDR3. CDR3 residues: CASRDGLNTGELFF. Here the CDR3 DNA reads TGTGCCAGCCGGGACGGATTGAACACCGGGGAGCTGTTTTTT.

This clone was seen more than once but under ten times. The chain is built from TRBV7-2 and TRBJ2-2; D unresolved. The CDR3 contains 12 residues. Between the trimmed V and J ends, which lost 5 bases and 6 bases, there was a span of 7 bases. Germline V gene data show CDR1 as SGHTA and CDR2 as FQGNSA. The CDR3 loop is CASSLPPGELFF. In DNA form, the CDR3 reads TGTGCCAGCAGCCTTCCACCCGGGGAGCTGTTTTTT.

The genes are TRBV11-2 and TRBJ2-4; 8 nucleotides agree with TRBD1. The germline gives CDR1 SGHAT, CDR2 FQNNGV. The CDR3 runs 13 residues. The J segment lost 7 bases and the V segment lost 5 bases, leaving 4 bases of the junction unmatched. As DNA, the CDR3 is TGTGCCAGCAGCGTCGACAGGGGCAACATTCAGTACTTC. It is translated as CASSVDRGNIQYF.

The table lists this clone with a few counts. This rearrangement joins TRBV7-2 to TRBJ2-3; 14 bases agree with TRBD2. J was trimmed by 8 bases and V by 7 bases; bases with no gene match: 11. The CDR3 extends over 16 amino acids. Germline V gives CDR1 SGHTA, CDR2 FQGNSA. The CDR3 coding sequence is TGTGCCAGCACCCATACACTGGGACTAGCGGGAGCTACGCAGTATTTT. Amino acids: CASTHTLGLAGATQYF.

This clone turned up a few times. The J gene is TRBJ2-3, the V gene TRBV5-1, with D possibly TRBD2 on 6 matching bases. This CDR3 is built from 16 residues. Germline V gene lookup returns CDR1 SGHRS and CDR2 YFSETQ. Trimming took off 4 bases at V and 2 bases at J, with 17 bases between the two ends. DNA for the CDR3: TGCGCCAGCAGCCACGTCGAGGGAGGTAACACAGATACGCAGTATTTT. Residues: CASSHVEGGNTDTQYF.

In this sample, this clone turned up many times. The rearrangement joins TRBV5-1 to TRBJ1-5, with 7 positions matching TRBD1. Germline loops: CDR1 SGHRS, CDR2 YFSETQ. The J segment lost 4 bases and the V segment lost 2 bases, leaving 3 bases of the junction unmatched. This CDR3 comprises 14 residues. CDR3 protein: CASSFSGQNQPQHF. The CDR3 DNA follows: TGCGCCAGCAGCTTCTCGGGACAGAATCAGCCCCAGCATTTT.

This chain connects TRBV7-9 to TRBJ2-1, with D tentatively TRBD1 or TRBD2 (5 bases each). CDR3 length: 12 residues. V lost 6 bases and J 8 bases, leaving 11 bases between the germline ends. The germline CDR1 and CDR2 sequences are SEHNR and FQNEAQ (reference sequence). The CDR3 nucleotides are TGTGCCAGCAGTAATCAGGGAGATGAGCAGTTCTTC. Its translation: CASSNQGDEQFF.

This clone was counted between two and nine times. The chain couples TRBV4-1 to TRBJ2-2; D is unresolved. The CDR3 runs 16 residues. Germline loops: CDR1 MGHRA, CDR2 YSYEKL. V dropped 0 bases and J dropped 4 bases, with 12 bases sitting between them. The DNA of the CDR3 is TGCGCCAGCAGCCAAGATTGGTCCTTTCGCACCGGGGAGCTGTTTTTT. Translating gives CASSQDWSFRTGELFF.

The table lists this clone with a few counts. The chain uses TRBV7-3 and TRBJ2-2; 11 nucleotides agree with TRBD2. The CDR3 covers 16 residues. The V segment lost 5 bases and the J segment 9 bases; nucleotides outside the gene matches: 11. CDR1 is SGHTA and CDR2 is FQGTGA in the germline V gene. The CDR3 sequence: CASSPPGTSGPRELFF. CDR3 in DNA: TGTGCCAGCAGCCCACCCGGGACTAGCGGCCCCAGGGAGCTGTTTTTT.

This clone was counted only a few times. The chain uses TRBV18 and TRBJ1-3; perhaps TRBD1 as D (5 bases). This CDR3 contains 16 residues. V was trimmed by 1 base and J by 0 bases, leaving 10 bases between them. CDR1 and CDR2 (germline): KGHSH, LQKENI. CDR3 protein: CASSPRAGGSGNTIYF. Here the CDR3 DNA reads TGTGCCAGCTCACCACGAGCGGGGGGCTCTGGAAACACCATATATTTT.

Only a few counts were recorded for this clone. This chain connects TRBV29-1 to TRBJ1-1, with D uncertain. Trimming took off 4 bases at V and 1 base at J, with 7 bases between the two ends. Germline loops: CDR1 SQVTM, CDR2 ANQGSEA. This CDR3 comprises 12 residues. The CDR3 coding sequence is TGCAGCGTTGGGAGCCAGAACACTGAAGCTTTCTTT. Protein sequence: CSVGSQNTEAFF.

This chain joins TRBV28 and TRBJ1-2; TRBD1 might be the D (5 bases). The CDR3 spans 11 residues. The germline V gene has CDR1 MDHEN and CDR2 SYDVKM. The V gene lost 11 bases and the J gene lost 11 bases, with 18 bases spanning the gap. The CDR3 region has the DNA TGTGCCGGCGGGGCGTCGTTGGGATACACCTTC. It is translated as CAGGASLGYTF.

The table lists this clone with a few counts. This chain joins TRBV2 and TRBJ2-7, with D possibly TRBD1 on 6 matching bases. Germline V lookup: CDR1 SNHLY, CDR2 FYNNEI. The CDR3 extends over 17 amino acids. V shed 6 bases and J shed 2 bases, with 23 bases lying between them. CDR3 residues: CASRGQPRTAAPYEQYF. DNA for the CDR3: TGTGCCAGCAGAGGACAGCCAAGGACTGCTGCCCCCTACGAGCAGTACTTC.

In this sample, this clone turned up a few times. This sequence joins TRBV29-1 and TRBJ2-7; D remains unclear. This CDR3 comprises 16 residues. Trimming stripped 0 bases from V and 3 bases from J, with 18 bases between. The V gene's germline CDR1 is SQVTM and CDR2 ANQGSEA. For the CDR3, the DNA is TGCAGCGTTGAAGAAGGCAGCCCCCCTTTCGTCTACGAGCAGTACTTC. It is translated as CSVEEGSPPFVYEQYF.

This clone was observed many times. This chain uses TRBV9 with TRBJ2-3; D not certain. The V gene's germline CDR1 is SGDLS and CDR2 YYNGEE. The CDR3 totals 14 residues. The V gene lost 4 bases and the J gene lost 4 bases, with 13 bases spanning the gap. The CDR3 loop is CASSLTPIADTQYF. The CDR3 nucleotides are TGTGCCAGCAGCTTAACGCCTATTGCAGATACGCAGTATTTT. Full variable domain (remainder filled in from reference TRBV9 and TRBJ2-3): DSGVTQTPKHLITATGQRVTLRCSPRSGDLSVYWYQQSLDQGLQFLIQYYNGEERAKGNILERFSAQQFPDLHSELNLSSLELGDSALYFCASSLTPIADTQYFGPGTRLTVL.

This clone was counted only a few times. CDR3 sequence: CASSIDRDPTMNQPQHF. The CDR3 DNA reads TGTGCCAGTAGTATAGATCGGGACCCGACTATGAATCAGCCCCAGCATTTT. The chain combines TRBV19 with TRBJ1-5; perhaps TRBD1 as D (5 bases). V lost 0 bases, J lost 4 bases, and 16 bases lay in between. Germline CDR1 and CDR2: LNHDA and SQIVND (reference sequence). CDR3 length: 17 residues.

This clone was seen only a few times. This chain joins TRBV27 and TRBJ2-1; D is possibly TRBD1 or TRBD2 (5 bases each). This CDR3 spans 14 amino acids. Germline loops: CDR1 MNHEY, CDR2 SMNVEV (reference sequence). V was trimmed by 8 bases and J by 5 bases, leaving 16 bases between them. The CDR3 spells CASGEGQPHNEQFF. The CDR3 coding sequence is TGTGCCAGCGGTGAGGGGCAGCCTCACAATGAGCAGTTCTTC.

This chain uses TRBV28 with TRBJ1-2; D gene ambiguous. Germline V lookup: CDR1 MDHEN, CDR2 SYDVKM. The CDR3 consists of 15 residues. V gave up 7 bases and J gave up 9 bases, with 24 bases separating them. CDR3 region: CASNRWAGESISYTF. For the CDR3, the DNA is TGTGCCAGCAATCGATGGGCCGGGGAGTCAATTAGCTACACCTTC.

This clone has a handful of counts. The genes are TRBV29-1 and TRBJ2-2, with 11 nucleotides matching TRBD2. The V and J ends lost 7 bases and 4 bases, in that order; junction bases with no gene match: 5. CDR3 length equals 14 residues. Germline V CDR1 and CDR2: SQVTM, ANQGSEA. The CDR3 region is CSAHSGRATGELFF. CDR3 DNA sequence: TGCAGCGCCCATAGCGGGAGGGCCACCGGGGAGCTGTTTTTT.